This TCR beta chain was sequenced for a study of T cells in Graves' hyperthyroidism and ophthalmopathy (dated by TCRdb to between 2017 and 2020). A note on the overall study: Peripheral blood was sampled at the time of initial diagnosis, prior to any treatment. To identify TCR V-J signatures that set the groups apart, the researchers used a discovery cohort of more than 95 patients, made up of approximately 43 with Graves' ophthalmopathy and some 55 with stable Graves' hyperthyroidism. Whether ophthalmopathy could be predicted prospectively was tested in an independent validation cohort made up of roughly 20 hyperthyroidism patients plus 17 patients who later progressed to ophthalmopathy. For training and testing, the 100 patients in the discovery cohort were randomly divided in a 7:3 ratio. The study also compared thyroid tissue and blood T-cell repertoires from roughly six Graves' hyperthyroidism patients. Once sampling was done, hyperthyroidism patients were given methimazole at a starting dose of 30 mg daily, whereas ophthalmopathy patients were given high-dose intravenous methylprednisolone. The paper reports TCR Vbeta CDR3 sequencing of more than 120 peripheral blood samples: 40 to 45 ophthalmopathy, roughly 80 hyperthyroidism and around 17 progressor patients. Study-level results and caveats: No statistical method was used to set the sample size in advance, and investigators knew the group allocation. During validation, the model predicted progression to ophthalmopathy a median of approximately 6.5 months ahead of onset, with just under 71% sensitivity and more than 72% specificity. Blood samples also contained most of the expanded thyroid clonotypes (frequency above 0.001), which suggests that blood repertoires may reflect thyroid immune responses. A 13 V-J signature model separated ophthalmopathy from stable hyperthyroidism, with 87.88% sensitivity and roughly 82% specificity in cross-validation and 80%/75% in testing.

In the ophthalmopathy patients, disease was moderately to severely active, with a Clinical Activity Score of 3 or more, a NOSPECS grade of 4 or more, and a duration of less than 3 months. Any patient with an uncontrolled infection, another autoimmune disease, pregnancy or lactation was excluded. Diagnoses were established on the basis of clinical symptoms, serum thyroxine and TRAb, thyroid ultrasound, and orbital computed tomography. Ficoll-Paque density gradient centrifugation was used to isolate PBMCs from approximately 10 ml of fresh peripheral blood. Total RNA was extracted with Trizol reagent, and quality was checked on an Agilent 2100 Bioanalyzer. Inclusive of the bounding cysteine and phenylalanine, the CDR3 is 14 residues long. Solely the CDR3 DNA is kept, with 42 bases framed from the first base. V and J lose 5 bases and 2 bases, and a span of 12 bases separates them. This clonotype was seen many times. This clone's antigen is unknown. One base away there is no much larger clone; base qualities are not given.

TCR beta CDR3 regions were amplified from RNA transcripts. The TCR CDR3 was subjected to a first round of RT-PCR using the HTBI primer set and the Qiagen OneStep RT-PCR kit. Libraries were constructed in a second round of multiplex PCR, after which size selection and purification were carried out. Sequencing of the libraries was done on an Illumina HiSeq2000 using paired-end 100 bp reads. On the study's bioinformatics: SOAPnuke was used to process the raw data, throwing out any read that contained adapters or uncalled bases, had a mean Phred below 15, or lacked an exact constant-primer or identifier match. COPE v1.2.5 was used to merge the high-quality paired reads, and each unique nucleotide sequence was defined as a clonotype. MiTCR v1.1 was used to align the clonotypes against IMGT TRBV, TRBD and TRBJ reference segments. Analysis was restricted to V-J combinations with a frequency above 0.0001, which covered 98% to 99.2% of repertoires. The TCS score was defined as F50 (clonal expansion) divided by E x V (chaos), with BLOSUM62-based TCRdist calculated between CDR3 peptides within each V-J. Welch's t-statistics and random forest reduced around 510 V-J features to 10 to 15, which were used in a naive Bayes classifier (R e1071). The public sequencing data were trimmed at Q25 with fastp and processed into clonotypes with MiXCR by TCRdb, which kept only in-frame beta chains. CDR3 protein duplicates are merged, each entry listing the most common genes and DNA. It is TCRdb's table, rather than the study itself, that gives the V and J calls and clone size. The sample table shows under 350,000 distinct CDR3 sequences, and about 18% are seen once. The ten largest clones represent over 45% of the sample.

What was sequenced was blood. The rearrangement joined TRBV12-3 or TRBV12-4 to TRBJ1-2; TRBD1 might be the D gene, on 6 matching bases. The receptor was isolated from an older woman with Graves' ophthalmopathy. For the CDR3, the sequence is CASSTRGANYGYTF. The DNA sequence follows: TGTGCCAGCAGTACCAGGGGTGCAAACTATGGCTACACCTTC.